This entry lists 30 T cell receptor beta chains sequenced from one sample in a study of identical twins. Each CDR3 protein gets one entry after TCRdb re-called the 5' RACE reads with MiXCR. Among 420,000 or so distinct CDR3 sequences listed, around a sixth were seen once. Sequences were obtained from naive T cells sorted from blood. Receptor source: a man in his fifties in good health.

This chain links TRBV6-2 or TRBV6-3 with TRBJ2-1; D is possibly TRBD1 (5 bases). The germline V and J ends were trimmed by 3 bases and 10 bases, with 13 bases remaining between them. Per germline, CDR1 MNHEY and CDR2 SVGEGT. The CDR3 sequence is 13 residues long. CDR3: CASSYFQGNEQFF. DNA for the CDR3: TGTGCCAGCAGTTATTTCCAGGGTAACGAGCAGTTCTTC.

CDR3 amino acids: CASGSIKGYWDTGELFF. The DNA of the CDR3 is TGTGCTAGTGGTTCAATCAAGGGATATTGGGACACCGGGGAGCTGTTTTTT. This rearrangement joins TRBV12-5 to TRBJ2-2; D uncertain. V gave up 4 bases and J gave up 3 bases, with 18 bases separating them. Germline lookup yields CDR1 LGHNT and CDR2 FRNRAP. The CDR3 runs to 17 residues. The variable domain in full, completed from reference TRBV12-5 and TRBJ2-2, reads DARVTQTPRHKVTEMGQEVTMRCQPILGHNTVFWYRQTMMQGLELLAYFRNRAPLDDSGMPKDRFSAEMPDATLATLKIQPSEPRDSAVYFCASGSIKGYWDTGELFFGEGSRLTVL.

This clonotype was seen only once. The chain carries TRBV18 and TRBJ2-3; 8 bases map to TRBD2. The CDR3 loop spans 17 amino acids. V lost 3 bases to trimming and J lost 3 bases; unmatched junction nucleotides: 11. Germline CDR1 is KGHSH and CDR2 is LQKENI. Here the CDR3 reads CASSPVIGSGKTDTQYF. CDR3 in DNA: TGTGCCAGCTCACCCGTGATTGGTAGCGGGAAAACAGATACGCAGTATTTT. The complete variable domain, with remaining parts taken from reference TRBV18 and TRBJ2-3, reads NAGVMQNPRHLVRRRGQEARLRCSPMKGHSHVYWYRQLPEEGLKFMVYLQKENIIDESGMPKERFSAEFPKEGPSILRIQQVVRGDSAAYFCASSPVIGSGKTDTQYFGPGTRLTVL.

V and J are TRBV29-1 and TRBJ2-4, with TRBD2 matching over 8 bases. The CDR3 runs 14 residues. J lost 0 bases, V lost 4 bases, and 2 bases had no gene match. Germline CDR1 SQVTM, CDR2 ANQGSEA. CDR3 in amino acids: CSVGLAGAKNIQYF. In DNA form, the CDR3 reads TGCAGCGTTGGGCTAGCGGGAGCCAAAAACATTCAGTACTTC. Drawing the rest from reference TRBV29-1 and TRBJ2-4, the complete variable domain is SAVISQKPSRDICQRGTSLTIQCQVDSQVTMMFWYRQQPGQSLTLIATANQGSEATYESGFVIDKFPISRPNLTFSTLTVSNMSPEDSSIYLCSVGLAGAKNIQYFGAGTRLSVL.

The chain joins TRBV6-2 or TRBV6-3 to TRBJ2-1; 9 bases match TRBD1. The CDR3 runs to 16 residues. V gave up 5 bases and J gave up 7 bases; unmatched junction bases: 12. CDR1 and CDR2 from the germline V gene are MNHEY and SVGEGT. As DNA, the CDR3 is TGTGCCAGCAGTCGCCTCCGGGACAGGGTAACAAATGAGCAGTTCTTC. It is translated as CASSRLRDRVTNEQFF.

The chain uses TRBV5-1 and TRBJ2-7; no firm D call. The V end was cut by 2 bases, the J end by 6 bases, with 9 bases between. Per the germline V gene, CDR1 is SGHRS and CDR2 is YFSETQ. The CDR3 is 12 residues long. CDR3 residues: CASSFATGEQYF. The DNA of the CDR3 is TGCGCCAGCAGCTTCGCGACGGGCGAGCAGTACTTC.

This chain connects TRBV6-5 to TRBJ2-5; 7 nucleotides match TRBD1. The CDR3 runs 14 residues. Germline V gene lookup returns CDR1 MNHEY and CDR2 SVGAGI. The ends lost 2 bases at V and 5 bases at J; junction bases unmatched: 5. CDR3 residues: CASSYNRGVETQYF. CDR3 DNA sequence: TGTGCCAGCAGTTACAACAGGGGTGTGGAGACCCAGTACTTC.

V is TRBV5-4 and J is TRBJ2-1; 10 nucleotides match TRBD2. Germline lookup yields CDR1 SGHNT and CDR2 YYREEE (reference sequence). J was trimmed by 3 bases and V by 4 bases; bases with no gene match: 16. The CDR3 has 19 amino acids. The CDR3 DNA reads TGTGCCAGCAGCCTTGGCCCCCTAGCGGGAGTGGTATACTACAATGAGCAGTTCTTC. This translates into CASSLGPLAGVVYYNEQFF. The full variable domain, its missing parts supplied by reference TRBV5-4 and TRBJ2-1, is ETGVTQSPTHLIKTRGQQVTLRCSSQSGHNTVSWYQQALGQGPQFIFQYYREEENGRGNFPPRFSGLQFPNYSSELNVNALELDDSALYLCASSLGPLAGVVYYNEQFFGPGTRLTVL.

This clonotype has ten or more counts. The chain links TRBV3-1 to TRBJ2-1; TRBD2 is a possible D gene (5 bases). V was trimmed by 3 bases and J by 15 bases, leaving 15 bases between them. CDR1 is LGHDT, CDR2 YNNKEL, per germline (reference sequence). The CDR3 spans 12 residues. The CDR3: CASSQKELGRFF. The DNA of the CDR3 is TGTGCCAGCAGCCAGAAAGAGCTGGGGAGGTTCTTC.

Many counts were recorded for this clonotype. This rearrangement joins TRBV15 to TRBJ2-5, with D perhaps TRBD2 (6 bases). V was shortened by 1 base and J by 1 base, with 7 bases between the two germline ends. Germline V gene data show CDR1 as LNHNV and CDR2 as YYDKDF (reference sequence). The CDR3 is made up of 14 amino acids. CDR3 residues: CATSRGTTQETQYF. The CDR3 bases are TGTGCCACCAGCAGAGGGACTACCCAAGAGACCCAGTACTTC.

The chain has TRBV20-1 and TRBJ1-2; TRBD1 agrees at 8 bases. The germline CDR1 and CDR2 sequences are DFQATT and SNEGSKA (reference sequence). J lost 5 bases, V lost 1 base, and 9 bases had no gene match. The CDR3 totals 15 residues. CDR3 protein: CSARGVAGGQYGYTF. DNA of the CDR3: TGCAGTGCTAGAGGGGTGGCAGGGGGCCAATATGGCTACACCTTC.

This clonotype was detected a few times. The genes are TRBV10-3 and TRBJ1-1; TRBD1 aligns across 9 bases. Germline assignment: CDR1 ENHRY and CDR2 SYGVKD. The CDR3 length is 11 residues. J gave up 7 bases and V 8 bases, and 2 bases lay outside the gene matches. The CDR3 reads CAIGGQGEAFF. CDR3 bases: TGTGCCATCGGGGGACAGGGTGAAGCTTTCTTT.

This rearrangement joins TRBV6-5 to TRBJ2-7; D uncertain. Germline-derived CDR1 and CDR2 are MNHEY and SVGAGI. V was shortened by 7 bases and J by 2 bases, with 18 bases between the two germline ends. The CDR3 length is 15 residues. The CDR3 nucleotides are TGTGCCAGCACTTCAAAGGCTTATCCCCCCTACGAGCAGTACTTC. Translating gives CASTSKAYPPYEQYF.

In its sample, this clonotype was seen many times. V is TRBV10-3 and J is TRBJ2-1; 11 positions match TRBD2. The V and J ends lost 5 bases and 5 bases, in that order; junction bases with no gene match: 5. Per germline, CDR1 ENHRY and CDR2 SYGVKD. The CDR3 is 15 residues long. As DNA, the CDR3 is TGTGCCATCAGTCTGACTAGCGGGACCAACAATGAGCAGTTCTTC. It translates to CAISLTSGTNNEQFF.

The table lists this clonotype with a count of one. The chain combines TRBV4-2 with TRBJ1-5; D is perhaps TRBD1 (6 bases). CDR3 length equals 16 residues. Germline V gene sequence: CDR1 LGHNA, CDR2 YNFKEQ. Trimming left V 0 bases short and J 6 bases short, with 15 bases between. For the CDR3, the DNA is TGTGCCAGCAGCCAAGATCGTGGGGGGCTGGTTCAGCCCCAGCATTTT. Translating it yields CASSQDRGGLVQPQHF.

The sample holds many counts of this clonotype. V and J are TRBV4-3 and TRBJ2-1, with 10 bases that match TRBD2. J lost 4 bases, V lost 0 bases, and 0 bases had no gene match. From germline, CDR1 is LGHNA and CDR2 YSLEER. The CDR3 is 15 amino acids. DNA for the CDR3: TGCGCCAGCAGCCAAGAACTAGCGGGGTACAATGAGCAGTTCTTC. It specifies CASSQELAGYNEQFF.

CDR3 nucleotides: TGTGCCAGCTCACGATACAGGGCAACTAATGAAAAACTGTTTTTT. Protein sequence: CASSRYRATNEKLFF. The chain combines TRBV18 with TRBJ1-4; D possibly corresponds to TRBD1 (6 bases). The CDR3 consists of 15 residues. The germline V and J ends were trimmed by 4 bases and 0 bases, with 9 bases remaining between them. Germline CDR1 and CDR2: KGHSH and LQKENI.

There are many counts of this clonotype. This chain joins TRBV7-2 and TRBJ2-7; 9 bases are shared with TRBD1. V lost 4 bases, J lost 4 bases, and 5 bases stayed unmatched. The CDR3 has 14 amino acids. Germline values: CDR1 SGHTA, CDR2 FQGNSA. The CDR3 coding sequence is TGTGCCAGCAGCTCTAGACAGGGGGGGTACGAGCAGTACTTC. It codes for CASSSRQGGYEQYF. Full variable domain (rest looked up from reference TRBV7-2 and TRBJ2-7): GAGVSQSPSNKVTEKGKDVELRCDPISGHTALYWYRQSLGQGLEFLIYFQGNSAPDKSGLPSDRFSAERTGGSVSTLTIQRTQQEDSAVYLCASSSRQGGYEQYFGPGTRLTVT.

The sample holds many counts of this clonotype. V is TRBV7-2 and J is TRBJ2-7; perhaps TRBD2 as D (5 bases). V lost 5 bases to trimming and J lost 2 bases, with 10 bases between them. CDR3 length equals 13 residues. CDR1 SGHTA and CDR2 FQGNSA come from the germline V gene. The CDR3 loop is CASSIREAYEQYF. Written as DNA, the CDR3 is TGTGCCAGCAGCATTCGGGAAGCCTACGAGCAGTACTTC.

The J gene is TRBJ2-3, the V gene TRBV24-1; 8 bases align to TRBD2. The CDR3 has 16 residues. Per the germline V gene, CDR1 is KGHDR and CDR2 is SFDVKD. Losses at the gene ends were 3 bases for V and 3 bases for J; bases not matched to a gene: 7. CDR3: CATSDPLAGSTDTQYF. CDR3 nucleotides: TGTGCCACCAGTGATCCCTTAGCGGGATCAACAGATACGCAGTATTTT.

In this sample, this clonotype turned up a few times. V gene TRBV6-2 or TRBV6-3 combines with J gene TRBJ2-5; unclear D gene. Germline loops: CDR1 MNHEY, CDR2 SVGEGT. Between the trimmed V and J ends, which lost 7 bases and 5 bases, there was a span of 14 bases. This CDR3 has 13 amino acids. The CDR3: CASKSRERETQYF. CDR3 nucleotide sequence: TGTGCCAGCAAGTCCCGAGAACGGGAGACCCAGTACTTC.

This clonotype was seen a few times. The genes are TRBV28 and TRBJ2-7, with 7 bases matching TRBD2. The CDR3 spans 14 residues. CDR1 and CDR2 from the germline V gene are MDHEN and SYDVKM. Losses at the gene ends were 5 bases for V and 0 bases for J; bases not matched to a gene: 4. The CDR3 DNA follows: TGTGCCAGCAGTCCAGCGGGGAGCTCCTACGAGCAGTACTTC. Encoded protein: CASSPAGSSYEQYF.

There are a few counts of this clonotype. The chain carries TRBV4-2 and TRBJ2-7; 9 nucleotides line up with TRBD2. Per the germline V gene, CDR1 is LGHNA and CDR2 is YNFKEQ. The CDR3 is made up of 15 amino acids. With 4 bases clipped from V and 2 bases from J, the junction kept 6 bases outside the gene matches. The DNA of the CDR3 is TGTGCCAGCAGCCCCATAGCGGGGGCCGCCTACGAGCAGTACTTC. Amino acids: CASSPIAGAAYEQYF.

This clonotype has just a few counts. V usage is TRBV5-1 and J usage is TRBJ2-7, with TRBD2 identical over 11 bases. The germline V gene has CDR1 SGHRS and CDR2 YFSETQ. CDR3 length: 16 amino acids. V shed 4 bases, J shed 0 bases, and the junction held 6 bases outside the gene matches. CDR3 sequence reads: CASSVDTSGGSYEQYF. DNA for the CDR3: TGCGCCAGCAGCGTCGACACTAGCGGGGGCTCCTACGAGCAGTACTTC.

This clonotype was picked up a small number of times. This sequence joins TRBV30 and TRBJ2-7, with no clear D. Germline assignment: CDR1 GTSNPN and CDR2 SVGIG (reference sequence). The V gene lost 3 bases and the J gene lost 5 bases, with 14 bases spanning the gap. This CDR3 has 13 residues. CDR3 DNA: TGTGCCTGGAGCGCATTTCCTCCCCACGAGCAGTACTTC. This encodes CAWSAFPPHEQYF.

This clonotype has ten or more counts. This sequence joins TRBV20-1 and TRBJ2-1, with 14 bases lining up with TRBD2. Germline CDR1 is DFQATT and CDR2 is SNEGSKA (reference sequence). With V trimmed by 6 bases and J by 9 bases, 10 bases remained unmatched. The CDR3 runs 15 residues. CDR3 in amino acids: CSAPLGTSGGSEQFF. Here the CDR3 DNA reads TGCAGTGCCCCCTTAGGGACTAGCGGGGGTAGTGAGCAGTTCTTC.

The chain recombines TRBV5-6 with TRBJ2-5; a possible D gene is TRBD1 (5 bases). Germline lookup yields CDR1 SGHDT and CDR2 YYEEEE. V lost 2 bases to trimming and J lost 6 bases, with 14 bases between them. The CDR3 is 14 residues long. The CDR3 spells CASSFGYGAQTQYF. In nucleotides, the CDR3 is TGTGCCAGCAGCTTTGGGTATGGGGCACAGACCCAGTACTTC. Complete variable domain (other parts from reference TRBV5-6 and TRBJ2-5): DAGVTQSPTHLIKTRGQQVTLRCSPKSGHDTVSWYQQALGQGPQFIFQYYEEEERQRGNFPDRFSGHQFPNYSSELNVNALLLGDSALYLCASSFGYGAQTQYFGPGTRLLVL.

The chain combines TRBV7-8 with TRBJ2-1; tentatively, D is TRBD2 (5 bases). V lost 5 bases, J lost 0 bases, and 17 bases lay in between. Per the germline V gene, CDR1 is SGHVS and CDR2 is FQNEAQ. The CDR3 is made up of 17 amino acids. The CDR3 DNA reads TGTGCCAGCAGCATGGGCCCGAGCGGTTACTCCTACAATGAGCAGTTCTTC. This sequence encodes CASSMGPSGYSYNEQFF.

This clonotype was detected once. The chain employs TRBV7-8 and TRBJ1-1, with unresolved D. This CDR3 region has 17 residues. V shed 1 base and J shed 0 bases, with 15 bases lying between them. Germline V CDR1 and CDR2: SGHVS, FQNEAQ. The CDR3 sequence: CASSLGPLGRMNTEAFF. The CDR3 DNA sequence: TGTGCCAGCAGCTTAGGGCCACTCGGGCGGATGAACACTGAAGCTTTCTTT.

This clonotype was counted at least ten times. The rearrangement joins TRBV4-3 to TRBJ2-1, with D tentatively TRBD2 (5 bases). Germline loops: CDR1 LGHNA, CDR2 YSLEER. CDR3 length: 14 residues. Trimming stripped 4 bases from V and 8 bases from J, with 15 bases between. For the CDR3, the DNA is TGCGCCAGCAGCCTTCTGGACTCCTCCCATGAGCAGTTCTTC. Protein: CASSLLDSSHEQFF.